The sequence of this T cell receptor (beta chain) was determined in a study of T cells after yellow fever vaccination. Germline V gives CDR1 MGHRA, CDR2 YSYEKL. Trimming removed 2 bases from V and 3 bases from J; junction bases left unmatched: 5. CDR3 length equals 15 residues. General study results and limits: Peaking faster, on day 5 versus 15, the secondary response was nonetheless weaker. Post-booster samples contained most primary-vaccination clones (approximately 96% CD4, roughly 88% CD8). It was a small share of clonotypes that appeared in both CD4 and CD8 compartments.

This clonotype has ten or more counts. Its matching antigen is unknown. Template-switching 5'RACE yielded the TCR cDNA; a universal primer site and UMIs were added in the process. Each CDR3 protein gets one entry after TCRdb re-called the 5' RACE reads with MiXCR. The table records approximately 110,000 distinct CDR3 sequences, under 8.5% of them present only once. The chain couples TRBV4-1 to TRBJ2-5; TRBD1 matches at 8 bases. The clonotype originates from a man younger than 35 who received the YFV17D yellow fever vaccine. Sequenced material: CD4+ T cells sorted from PBMCs, taken more than 8 days after the first yellow fever vaccination. The CDR3 spells CASSQRGQAEETQYF. The DNA for the CDR3 is TGCGCCAGCAGCCAAAGGGGACAGGCAGAAGAGACCCAGTACTTC.